The T cell receptor beta chain under discussion was sequenced for a study of T cells in Graves' hyperthyroidism and ophthalmopathy. Study as a whole: Peripheral blood draws took place at initial diagnosis, ahead of any treatment.

The V segment lost 3 bases and the J segment 2 bases; nucleotides outside the gene matches: 7. The V gene's germline CDR1 is WSHSY and CDR2 SAAADI. CDR3 length equals 15 residues. Remarks on this clonotype: The antigen remains unidentified.

The study's findings and limits: A model of 13 V-J features distinguished ophthalmopathy from stable hyperthyroidism.

Researchers defined stable Graves' hyperthyroidism as no ophthalmopathy progression within 18 months. Fresh 10 ml peripheral blood yielded PBMCs. What was amplified from RNA transcripts were TCR beta CDR3 regions. Carried out on the TCR CDR3, a first-round RT-PCR used the HTBI primer set. One entry per CDR3 protein, called by TCRdb with MiXCR from the multiplex PCR reads. The table records around 340,000 distinct CDR3 sequences, around 23% of them present only once. The sequence derives from a woman in her forties or fifties with Graves' hyperthyroidism. The rearrangement links TRBV10-2 to TRBJ2-7; 7 bases align to TRBD2. Source material: blood. The DNA for the CDR3 is TGCGCCAGCAGTGAAACTAGCGTATTACCCTACGAGCAGTACTTC. Translation gives CASSETSVLPYEQYF.